These 18 T cell receptor beta chains came from one sample sequenced in a study. One entry per CDR3 protein results from TCRdb running MiXCR on the 5' RACE reads. The sample has tens of thousands of distinct CDR3 sequences; around a quarter are singletons. Material: memory CD4+ T cells sorted from blood. Documented subset: memory CD4+ T cells, CD4+CD45RO+CD25-. All receptors derive from a female donor with breast cancer.

The chain employs TRBV28 and TRBJ2-7, with D unresolved. CDR1 is MDHEN, CDR2 SYDVKM, per germline. The V end lost 7 bases, the J end lost 0 bases, and 13 bases lay between the germline ends. This CDR3 contains 14 residues. The CDR3 sequence is CASTGPRSSYEQYF. In DNA, the CDR3 is TGTGCCAGCACGGGCCCGAGATCCTCCTACGAGCAGTACTTC. Full variable domain (rest looked up from reference TRBV28 and TRBJ2-7): DVKVTQSSRYLVKRTGEKVFLECVQDMDHENMFWYRQDPGLGLRLIYFSYDVKMKEKGDIPEGYSVSREKKERFSLILESASTNQTSMYLCASTGPRSSYEQYFGPGTRLTVT.

The rearrangement joins TRBV27 to TRBJ2-7, with a weak D call TRBD1 (5 bases). CDR3 length: 15 amino acids. V lost 5 bases to trimming and J lost 2 bases, with 16 bases between them. Germline CDR1 MNHEY, CDR2 SMNVEV (reference sequence). The CDR3: CASSARVSPTYEQYF. CDR3 DNA sequence: TGTGCCAGCAGTGCCAGGGTGTCTCCAACCTACGAGCAGTACTTC.

The rearrangement joins TRBV2 to TRBJ1-2; 10 bases are shared with TRBD1. With V trimmed by 10 bases and J by 3 bases, 2 bases remained unmatched. The CDR3 extends over 12 amino acids. Germline V gives CDR1 SNHLY, CDR2 FYNNEI. The CDR3 is CATGQGDYGYTF. The CDR3 DNA is TGTGCCACAGGACAGGGGGACTATGGCTACACCTTC.

This clonotype turned up a few times. The chain has TRBV25-1 and TRBJ2-7, with 9 bases fitting TRBD1. The CDR3 length is 13 residues. Trimming at V came to 3 bases and at J to 9 bases, leaving 6 bases not matched to a gene. Germline CDR1 and CDR2: MGHDK and SYGVNS. CDR3 amino acids: CASSDGTGPRQYF. The CDR3 DNA is TGTGCCAGCAGTGATGGGACAGGGCCTCGGCAGTACTTC.

Remarks on this clonotype: Just one base apart from a much larger clone, this may be a read error. This chain links TRBV9 with TRBJ1-5; 10 positions match TRBD1. From germline, CDR1 is SGDLS and CDR2 YYNGEE. The CDR3 covers 14 residues. The CDR3 DNA is TGTACCAGCAGCCTTGGGACAGGGGATCAGCCCCAGCATTTT. Protein product: CTSSLGTGDQPQHF.

This clonotype was counted between two and nine times. The junction departs from germline at one end; a sequencing error may be responsible. The genes are TRBV7-9 and TRBJ1-2; D unclear. Germline assignment: CDR1 SEHNR and CDR2 FQNEAQ (reference sequence). The CDR3 is made up of 11 amino acids. The CDR3 region has the DNA TGTGCCAGCAGCCCAGACCCACTTGGCGCCTTC. This sequence encodes CASSPDPLGAF.

This chain links TRBV5-1 with TRBJ1-5; D may be TRBD1 (6 bases). Germline V gene data show CDR1 as SGHRS and CDR2 as YFSETQ. The V and J ends lost 0 bases and 5 bases respectively, with 9 bases between them. CDR3 length: 14 residues. The CDR3 nucleotides read TGCGCCAGCAGCTTGGGGGGGCGCGATCAGCCCCAGCATTTT. Protein product: CASSLGGRDQPQHF.

This clonotype has ten or more counts. The rearrangement links TRBV9 to TRBJ2-5; D not certain. The CDR3 totals 14 residues. The ends were cut back, 3 bases at V and 1 base at J, with 10 bases in the middle. CDR1 is SGDLS, CDR2 YYNGEE, per germline. CDR3 bases: TGTGCCAGCAGCGAGGGCGTCAGCCAAGAGACCCAGTACTTC. It is translated as CASSEGVSQETQYF.

This clonotype occurred many times. This chain uses TRBV20-1 with TRBJ2-7; weak D call: TRBD1 (6 bases). The germline V gene encodes CDR1 DFQATT and CDR2 SNEGSKA (reference sequence). Trimming shortened V by 3 bases and J by 2 bases, and 23 bases separated the two germline ends. This CDR3 region has 17 residues. CDR3 nucleotides: TGCAGTGCTAGTCTTATTATTGGGCCACAGGGCACCTACGAGCAGTACTTC. It specifies CSASLIIGPQGTYEQYF.

With regard to this clonotype: A much larger clone differs from this one at a single base, so this may be a read error. V gene TRBV6-2 or TRBV6-3 combines with J gene TRBJ2-1, with D perhaps matching TRBD2 (6 bases). Germline V gene data show CDR1 as MNHEY and CDR2 as SVGEGT. This CDR3 spans 15 amino acids. The CDR3 DNA sequence: TGTGCCAGCGGATCGGGGGAGAGCTCCTACAATGTGCAGTTCTTC. This sequence encodes CASGSGESSYNVQFF.

This clonotype was found many times. The chain couples TRBV5-1 to TRBJ2-7, with 7 bases identical to TRBD1. V shed 2 bases and J 3 bases; nucleotides not matched to a gene: 5. Germline V gene lookup returns CDR1 SGHRS and CDR2 YFSETQ. This CDR3 contains 14 residues. The CDR3 bases are TGCGCCAGCAGCTTTGAGGACAGGTTCTACGAGCAGTACTTC. Translation: CASSFEDRFYEQYF. The whole variable domain, remainder taken from reference TRBV5-1 and TRBJ2-7, is KAGVTQTPRYLIKTRGQQVTLSCSPISGHRSVSWYQQTPGQGLQFLFEYFSETQRNKGNFPGRFSGRQFSNSRSEMNVSTLELGDSALYLCASSFEDRFYEQYFGPGTRLTVT.

The chain recombines TRBV20-1 with TRBJ1-5, with D unresolved. The CDR3 consists of 12 residues. V gave up 7 bases and J gave up 0 bases, with 7 bases separating them. Germline CDR1 DFQATT, CDR2 SNEGSKA (reference sequence). The CDR3 bases are TGCAGTGGAACGTATAGCAATCAGCCCCAGCATTTT. As protein: CSGTYSNQPQHF.

The CDR3 region is CASSPITGHYNEQFF. The CDR3 bases are TGTGCCAGCAGCCCGATTACGGGACACTACAATGAGCAGTTCTTC. The chain is built from TRBV11-3 and TRBJ2-1; tentative D call: TRBD1 (6 bases). CDR3 size: 15 residues. The germline V gene encodes CDR1 SGHNT and CDR2 YENEEA. V was cut by 5 bases and J by 3 bases, with 14 bases left in between.

The chain recombines TRBV3-1 with TRBJ2-7, with D perhaps matching TRBD2 (8 bases). The CDR3 has 19 residues. V was cut by 3 bases and J by 2 bases, with 26 bases left in between. Germline V gives CDR1 LGHDT, CDR2 YNNKEL (reference sequence). CDR3 nucleotides: TGTGCCAGCAGCCATAAGGGGGCTACGGGTGCGGGGGGCCCCTACGAGCAGTACTTC. Residues: CASSHKGATGAGGPYEQYF.

This chain joins TRBV12-3 or TRBV12-4 and TRBJ1-6, with D perhaps matching TRBD1 (6 bases). The CDR3 runs to 13 residues. V shed 4 bases and J shed 16 bases, with 17 bases lying between them. Written as DNA, the CDR3 is TGTGCCAGCAGTTCGACAGGCGCAGTGGAACTCCACTTT. Residues: CASSSTGAVELHF.

This clonotype was counted only a few times. This chain links TRBV21-1 with TRBJ2-1; the D call of TRBD1 is as the table states it, not checked on the DNA. TRBV21-1 is a listed pseudogene. The CDR3 spans 15 residues. The DNA of the CDR3 is TGTGCCAGCAGCAACCCCTCGAACTGTTACAATGAGCAGTTCTTC. It translates to CASSNPSNCYNEQFF.

In its sample, this clonotype was seen many times. The chain couples TRBV4-2 to TRBJ2-1, with TRBD2 identical over 7 bases. V dropped 1 base and J dropped 5; count of bases not matched to a gene: 2. Per germline, CDR1 LGHNA and CDR2 YNFKEQ. There are 14 residues in the CDR3. This CDR3 is CASSQGEGHNEQFF. The CDR3 region has the DNA TGTGCCAGCAGCCAAGGGGAGGGGCACAATGAGCAGTTCTTC.

V and J are TRBV12-3 or TRBV12-4 and TRBJ2-1; D possibly corresponds to TRBD2 (6 bases). V was pared by 1 base and J by 2 bases, with 15 bases between. This CDR3 spans 17 amino acids. The CDR3 DNA is TGTGCCAGCAGTTTAGAGGGGACTGAGGTCCCCTACAATGAGCAGTTCTTC. Protein product: CASSLEGTEVPYNEQFF.